This T cell receptor beta chain was identified during a study of T cell responses to AZD1222 COVID-19 vaccine. The protocol was immunoSEQ multiplex PCR, while the TCRdb copy is restricted to in-frame clones and leaves out a portion. In the table there are about 160,000 clones, 88% of which are singletons. This CDR3 has 14 residues. V dropped 6 bases and J dropped 7; count of bases not matched to a gene: 9. CDR1 is SNHLY, CDR2 FYNNEI, per germline. The chain employs TRBV2 and TRBJ1-5; 7 bases line up with TRBD1. Sequencing used peripheral blood, obtained 28 days after the second AZD1222 dose. The TCR was taken from an adult who received the AZD1222 COVID-19 vaccine. CDR3 residues: CASRATGSGQPQHF. The CDR3 DNA reads as TGTGCCAGCAGAGCGACAGGGTCGGGGCAGCCCCAGCATTTT.